This T cell receptor beta chain was recovered during a study of shared clonotypes between healthy human individuals. Across the study: Per donor, CD8 memory used one plate, CD8 naive used two, CD4 memory used three and CD4 naive used three. Study-level results: Sampling covered nothing but blood. Tissue TCR repertoires likely differ from those found in blood. Enrolling few donors narrowed the genetic and exposure-history diversity that was represented.

This CDR3 region has 14 residues. Germline lookup yields CDR1 SNHLY and CDR2 FYNNEI. Of note for this clone: Antigen unknown. Mismatch with germline at one junction end may stem from a read error.

Only in-frame clones appear in the TCRdb table, and some are missing; sequencing was by immunoSEQ multiplex PCR. The data show roughly 650,000 clones, more than 95% seen once. Donors, without exception, were Caucasian adults residing in Nashville, Tennessee. This clonotype was sampled from a woman under 40 in good health. This chain uses TRBV2 with TRBJ1-4; 9 nucleotides match TRBD1. The sample was naive CD4+ T cells sorted from blood. The subset was: CD45RA+ positively selected. CDR3 coding DNA: TGTGCCAGCAGGGAAGAACAGGGGGCCGCTAAGCTGTTTTTT. Protein: CASREEQGAAKLFF.